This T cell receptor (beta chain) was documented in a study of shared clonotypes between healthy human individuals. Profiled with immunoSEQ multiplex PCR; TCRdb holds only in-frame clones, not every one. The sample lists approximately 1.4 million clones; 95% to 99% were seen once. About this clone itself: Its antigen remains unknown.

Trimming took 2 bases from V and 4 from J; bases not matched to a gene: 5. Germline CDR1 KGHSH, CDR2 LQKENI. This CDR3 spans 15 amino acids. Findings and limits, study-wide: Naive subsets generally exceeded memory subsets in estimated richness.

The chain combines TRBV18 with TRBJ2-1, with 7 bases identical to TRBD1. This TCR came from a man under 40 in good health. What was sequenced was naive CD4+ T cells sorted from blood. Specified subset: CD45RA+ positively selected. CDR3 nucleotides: TGTGCCAGCTCACCAGCCGGGACAGCATACAATGAGCAGTTCTTC. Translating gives CASSPAGTAYNEQFF.